One and the same sample provided the 32 T cell receptor beta chains below, sequenced in a study of T cell repertoires in cytomegalovirus infection. Their recognized antigens are unknown. TCRdb re-called the reads with MiXCR, one entry per CDR3 protein. The data contain about 890,000 distinct CDR3 sequences, more than 25% of them singletons. The sample here was cultured CD8+ T cells from PBMCs, taken from culture after CMV antigen stimulation. These receptor sequences come from a human donor in good health (CMV status not recorded). Some clones in this sample may be carry-over from other donors' samples.

As concerns this clonotype: One end of the junction does not line up with germline, which may come from a read error. V is TRBV6-6 and J is TRBJ2-1; 9 bases fit TRBD2. The CDR3 runs 15 residues. In germline, CDR1 is MNHNY, CDR2 SVGAGI (reference sequence). The CDR3 region is CTSSYSASGINEQFF. Written as DNA, the CDR3 is TGTACCAGCAGTTACTCAGCTAGCGGGATCAATGAGCAGTTCTTC.

The rearrangement links TRBV28 to TRBJ2-7; D not certain. CDR3 length: 14 residues. The V gene's germline CDR1 is MDHEN and CDR2 SYDVKM. Between the trimmed V and J ends, which lost 5 bases and 0 bases, there was a span of 11 bases. CDR3 bases: TGTGCCAGCAGTAAGGTTTCCAGCTCCTACGAGCAGTACGTC. Amino acids: CASSKVSSSYEQYV.

Comment on this clonotype: At one boundary the junction diverges from the germline segment, which might be a read error. V is TRBV5-3 and J is TRBJ1-2, with D perhaps TRBD1 (5 bases). TRBV5-3 is reported as an ORF; its role is uncertain. This CDR3 has 14 amino acids. For the CDR3, the DNA is TGTGCCAGCAGCTTGCCAGGGTCTGACTATGGCTACACCTTC. Translating it yields CASSLPGSDYGYTF.

This clonotype appeared a few times. V gene TRBV15 combines with J gene TRBJ1-5; D call uncertain. V lost 0 bases to trimming and J lost 4 bases, with 10 bases between them. This CDR3 has 15 amino acids. Germline V CDR1 and CDR2: LNHNV, YYDKDF (reference sequence). CDR3 coding DNA: TGTGCCACCAGCAGAGAGGGAAGTAGGAATCAGCCCCAGCATTTT. Amino acid sequence: CATSREGSRNQPQHF.

The table lists this clonotype with a few counts. The chain is built from TRBV4-1 and TRBJ1-1; 12 bases are shared with TRBD1. The J segment lost 3 bases and the V segment lost 1 base, leaving 18 bases of the junction unmatched. The germline gives CDR1 MGHRA, CDR2 YSYEKL. CDR3 size: 21 residues. The CDR3 protein is CASSQAPGSPGTGGEDTEAFF. The CDR3 DNA sequence: TGCGCCAGCAGCCAAGCCCCAGGCTCTCCCGGGACAGGGGGCGAAGACACTGAAGCTTTCTTT.

The rearrangement uses TRBV24-1 and TRBJ2-6; 9 bases fit TRBD1. CDR1 and CDR2 (germline): KGHDR, SFDVKD. The CDR3 contains 19 residues. Unmatched junction bases numbered 15, after V lost 9 bases and J lost 1 base. The CDR3 DNA reads TGTGCCACCCCAATCCCCGGGACAGGGACGTTTTCTGGGGCCAACGTCCTGACTTTC. Its translation: CATPIPGTGTFSGANVLTF.

The chain carries TRBV15 and TRBJ2-7; D is unclear. CDR1 and CDR2 from the germline V gene are LNHNV and YYDKDF (reference sequence). V lost 8 bases to trimming and J lost 0 bases, with 11 bases between them. The CDR3 runs to 13 residues. CDR3 sequence reads: CATSPTGSYEQYV. CDR3 nucleotide sequence: TGTGCCACCTCTCCAACTGGCTCCTACGAGCAGTACGTC.

The chain carries TRBV11-1 and TRBJ2-3, with D hard to call. This CDR3 region has 16 residues. V was trimmed by 5 bases and J by 4 bases, leaving 19 bases between them. CDR1 and CDR2 (germline): SGHAT, FQDESV (reference sequence). CDR3 DNA: TGTGCCAGCAGCCCTACCCGACTCAGCGTGGCAGATACGCAGTATTTT. This translates into CASSPTRLSVADTQYF. Together with reference TRBV11-1 and TRBJ2-3, the CDR3 gives the full variable domain: EAEVAQSPRYKITEKSQAVAFWCDPISGHATLYWYRQILGQGPELLVQFQDESVVDDSQLPKDRFSAERLKGVDSTLKIQPAELGDSAMYLCASSPTRLSVADTQYFGPGTRLTVL.

The sample holds a few counts of this clonotype. At one boundary the junction diverges from the germline segment, which might be a read error. CDR3 bases: TGTGCCAGCAGCTTAGGGGACTGGACGTACTGGTTT. This sequence encodes CASSLGDWTYWF. The chain recombines TRBV11-2 with TRBJ1-1, with a weak D call TRBD1 (5 bases). Germline CDR1 reads SGHAT; CDR2 reads FQNNGV. This CDR3 is 12 amino acids long.

This chain uses TRBV11-2 with TRBJ2-2, with TRBD2 identical over 15 bases. Trimming at V came to 4 bases and at J to 3 bases, leaving 6 bases not matched to a gene. Germline V gene lookup returns CDR1 SGHAT and CDR2 FQNNGV. This CDR3 is 18 amino acids long. This chain's CDR3 is CASSSWTSGGDDTGELFF. DNA of the CDR3: TGTGCCAGCAGCTCTTGGACTAGCGGGGGGGATGACACCGGGGAGCTGTTTTTT.

This chain connects TRBV20-1 to TRBJ2-1, with 14 bases that match TRBD2. CDR1 and CDR2 (germline): DFQATT, SNEGSKA (reference sequence). The junction had 3 bases not matched to a gene; V was cut back by 0 bases and J by 2 bases. The CDR3 is 17 amino acids. CDR3 sequence reads: CSARDQTSGGAYNEQFF. The CDR3 nucleotides read TGCAGTGCTAGAGATCAGACTAGCGGGGGGGCCTACAATGAGCAGTTCTTC.

The chain couples TRBV28 to TRBJ1-2; TRBD1 aligns across 11 bases. The CDR3 has 17 amino acids. Trimming took 3 bases from V and 10 from J; bases not matched to a gene: 16. Per the germline V gene, CDR1 is MDHEN and CDR2 is SYDVKM. The chain's CDR3 is CASSFAGTGGSVGDYTF. For the CDR3, the DNA is TGTGCCAGCAGTTTCGCCGGGACAGGGGGTTCGGTTGGCGACTACACCTTC.

V is TRBV9 and J is TRBJ2-5; D not resolved. Trimming shortened V by 0 bases and J by 0 bases, and 12 bases separated the two germline ends. The CDR3 is 16 residues long. The V gene's germline CDR1 is SGDLS and CDR2 YYNGEE. The CDR3 DNA sequence: TGTGCCAGCAGCGTAGTGAACAACATGTACCAAGAGACCCAGTACTTC. This codes for CASSVVNNMYQETQYF.

This sequence joins TRBV27 and TRBJ2-3, with D tentatively TRBD2 (5 bases). Trimming took off 4 bases at V and 7 bases at J, with 12 bases between the two ends. The germline V gene encodes CDR1 MNHEY and CDR2 SMNVEV (reference sequence). The CDR3 totals 13 residues. This CDR3 is CASSSPPGNTQYF. The CDR3 DNA sequence: TGTGCCAGCAGTTCCCCCCCCGGGAATACGCAGTATTTT.

Points on this clonotype: An end of the junction does not agree with germline; a read error may underlie this. The gene calls are TRBV15 and TRBJ1-1, with a weak D call TRBD1 (5 bases). CDR1 is LNHNV, CDR2 YYDKDF, per germline (reference sequence). The CDR3 runs 16 residues. The CDR3 spells CVTSRDRGRPNTEAFF. In nucleotides, the CDR3 is TGTGTCACCAGCAGAGATCGGGGCCGACCGAACACTGAAGCTTTCTTT.

The CDR3 region is CASSPGTSGGSQETQYF. The CDR3 region has the DNA TGTGCCAGCAGTCCCGGGACTAGCGGGGGGTCCCAAGAGACCCAGTACTTC. The chain employs TRBV6-2 or TRBV6-3 and TRBJ2-5; 15 nucleotides align to TRBD2. CDR1 MNHEY and CDR2 SVGEGT come from the germline V gene. This CDR3 has 17 residues. The V gene end was trimmed by 5 bases and the J gene end by 1 base; junction bases not matched to a gene: 5.

The rearrangement uses TRBV6-1 and TRBJ2-5; D is perhaps TRBD1 (6 bases). Germline V lookup: CDR1 MNHNS, CDR2 SASEGT. This CDR3 has 18 amino acids. The V end lost 7 bases, the J end lost 1 base, and 25 bases lay between the germline ends. CDR3: CASTNRLGYREFQETQYF. DNA for the CDR3: TGTGCCAGCACCAACCGTCTGGGGTACAGGGAGTTCCAAGAGACCCAGTACTTC.

This clonotype has a count of ten or more. This chain joins TRBV7-6 and TRBJ1-1; TRBD1 might be the D (5 bases). The germline V gene encodes CDR1 SGHVS and CDR2 FNYEAQ. Trimming took 2 bases from V and 3 from J, leaving 10 bases between them. The CDR3 consists of 14 residues. CDR3 amino acids: CASSLLGEDTEAFF. The CDR3 DNA is TGTGCCAGCAGCTTATTGGGGGAGGACACTGAAGCTTTCTTT. Together with reference TRBV7-6 and TRBJ1-1, the CDR3 gives the full variable domain: GAGVSQSPRYKVTKRGQDVALRCDPISGHVSLYWYRQALGQGPEFLTYFNYEAQQDKSGLPNDRFSAERPEGSISTLTIQRTEQRDSAMYRCASSLLGEDTEAFFGQGTRLTVV.

The chain combines TRBV7-1 with TRBJ1-2; the D gene is possibly TRBD1 (6 bases). TRBV7-1 is designated an ORF whose function remains uncertain. The CDR3 length is 14 residues. V shed 4 bases and J shed 5 bases, with 14 bases lying between them. CDR3 sequence: CASSYTGTPYGYTF. The CDR3 bases are TGTGCCAGCAGCTACACCGGGACACCATATGGCTACACCTTC.

This clonotype was counted between two and nine times. This chain connects TRBV7-9 to TRBJ2-3, with unresolved D. V shed 1 base and J shed 6 bases, with 14 bases lying between them. CDR1 and CDR2 (germline): SEHNR, FQNEAQ (reference sequence). This CDR3 is built from 15 residues. CDR3 region: CASSLGAQSWDTQYF. The CDR3 nucleotides are TGTGCCAGCAGCTTAGGGGCCCAGTCTTGGGATACGCAGTATTTT.

The sample holds many counts of this clonotype. The V call is TRBV12-3 or TRBV12-4, the J call TRBJ1-5; D gene ambiguous. The CDR3 has 12 amino acids. The V gene lost 5 bases and the J gene lost 6 bases, with 8 bases spanning the gap. The CDR3 loop is CASSGGRQPQHF. As DNA, the CDR3 is TGTGCCAGCAGTGGAGGACGTCAGCCCCAGCATTTT.

This clonotype was counted a few times. The chain is built from TRBV4-1 and TRBJ2-1; D possibly corresponds to TRBD1 (5 bases). Trimming removed 1 base from V and 10 bases from J, with 32 bases in between. From germline, CDR1 is MGHRA and CDR2 YSYEKL. The CDR3 length is 20 residues. The CDR3 sequence is CASSQVRFVPELQEPREQFF. Written as DNA, the CDR3 is TGCGCCAGCAGCCAAGTAAGATTTGTGCCCGAATTACAGGAGCCCAGGGAGCAGTTCTTC.

Regarding this clonotype: One junction end disagrees with the germline gene, perhaps due to a read error. This chain uses TRBV6-5 with TRBJ1-1; D gene uncertain. This CDR3 comprises 14 residues. Germline loops: CDR1 MNHEY, CDR2 SVGAGI. The chain's CDR3 is CASSYTAANTDAFF. CDR3 DNA sequence: TGTGCCAGCAGTTACACGGCAGCGAACACTGATGCTTTCTTT.

This clonotype was seen ten or more times. The junction departs from germline at one end; a sequencing error may be responsible. The chain recombines TRBV7-2 with TRBJ2-5; D is unresolved. Germline CDR1 is SGHTA and CDR2 is FQGNSA. CDR3 length: 12 amino acids. The DNA for the CDR3 is TGTGCCAGCAGCTTAGTTACGAGCCCCGACAACTTC. Its protein product is CASSLVTSPDNF.

This clonotype was counted many times. The chain uses TRBV12-3 or TRBV12-4 and TRBJ1-1, with a possible D match to TRBD1 (6 bases). V shed 5 bases and J shed 5 bases, with 6 bases lying between them. This CDR3 contains 11 residues. CDR3 sequence: CASSGQTEAFF. The CDR3 DNA follows: TGTGCCAGCAGTGGACAGACTGAAGCTTTCTTT.

V usage is TRBV10-3 and J usage is TRBJ1-1; D remains ambiguous. The CDR3 is made up of 17 amino acids. Trimming shortened V by 4 bases and J by 1 base, and 19 bases separated the two germline ends. Germline V lookup: CDR1 ENHRY, CDR2 SYGVKD. The CDR3: CAISVSDRSGRNTEAFF. In DNA form, the CDR3 reads TGTGCCATCAGTGTTAGCGATAGATCAGGACGGAACACTGAAGCTTTCTTT.

The chain combines TRBV15 with TRBJ2-7; D gene unclear. Germline CDR1 and CDR2: LNHNV and YYDKDF (reference sequence). Trimming cost V 1 base and J 2 bases, with 9 bases left between them. CDR3 length equals 14 residues. CDR3 sequence (DNA): TGTGCCACCAGCAGAGGAGGCCTGACCTACGAGCAGTACTTC. Protein: CATSRGGLTYEQYF.

This clonotype has a handful of counts. One junction end disagrees with the germline gene, perhaps due to a read error. CDR3 region: CASSIAGGPNNEQFF. CDR3 nucleotides: TGTGCCAGCAGCATAGCGGGGGGGCCGAACAATGAGCAGTTCTTC. The chain joins TRBV7-2 to TRBJ2-1, with 11 bases aligning to TRBD2. The germline V gene has CDR1 SGHTA and CDR2 FQGNSA. The CDR3 length is 15 residues. The complete variable domain, with remaining parts taken from reference TRBV7-2 and TRBJ2-1, reads GAGVSQSPSNKVTEKGKDVELRCDPISGHTALYWYRQSLGQGLEFLIYFQGNSAPDKSGLPSDRFSAERTGGSVSTLTIQRTQQEDSAVYLCASSIAGGPNNEQFFGPGTRLTVL.

This clonotype was observed a handful of times. The chain combines TRBV10-3 with TRBJ1-3; 7 positions match TRBD1. The germline CDR1 and CDR2 sequences are ENHRY and SYGVKD. Losses at the gene ends were 8 bases for V and 2 bases for J; bases not matched to a gene: 9. This CDR3 has 15 amino acids. CDR3 loop: CAIVRQGGAGNTIYF. The DNA of the CDR3 is TGTGCCATCGTTCGACAGGGAGGGGCTGGAAACACCATATATTTT.

This clonotype was observed a few times. The V and J genes are TRBV27 and TRBJ2-3, with TRBD1 matching 8 bases. The germline gives CDR1 MNHEY, CDR2 SMNVEV (reference sequence). The CDR3 extends over 14 amino acids. The J segment lost 4 bases and the V segment lost 3 bases, leaving 3 bases of the junction unmatched. The CDR3 here is CASSFRGQSDTQYF. The CDR3 coding sequence is TGTGCCAGCAGTTTCAGGGGGCAATCAGATACGCAGTATTTT.

The chain links TRBV6-2 or TRBV6-3 to TRBJ2-1; either TRBD1 or TRBD2 may fit D (5 bases each). The CDR3 spans 20 residues. The germline CDR1 and CDR2 sequences are MNHEY and SVGEGT. Trimming took off 3 bases at V and 8 bases at J, with 32 bases between the two ends. The CDR3 DNA reads as TGTGCCAGCAGTTATGGCCCGATTAATCAACGGGGCGCGAGGTTGGATGAGCAGTTCTTC. This translates into CASSYGPINQRGARLDEQFF.

The rearrangement joins TRBV4-1 to TRBJ2-5; the match to TRBD2 covers 7 bases. Germline CDR1 reads MGHRA; CDR2 reads YSYEKL. J was trimmed by 3 bases and V by 3 bases; bases with no gene match: 13. CDR3 length: 17 amino acids. The DNA for the CDR3 is TGCGCCAGCAGCCAGGGGCCCGGACTAGTGGGAAAAGAGACCCAGTACTTC. It yields the protein CASSQGPGLVGKETQYF.